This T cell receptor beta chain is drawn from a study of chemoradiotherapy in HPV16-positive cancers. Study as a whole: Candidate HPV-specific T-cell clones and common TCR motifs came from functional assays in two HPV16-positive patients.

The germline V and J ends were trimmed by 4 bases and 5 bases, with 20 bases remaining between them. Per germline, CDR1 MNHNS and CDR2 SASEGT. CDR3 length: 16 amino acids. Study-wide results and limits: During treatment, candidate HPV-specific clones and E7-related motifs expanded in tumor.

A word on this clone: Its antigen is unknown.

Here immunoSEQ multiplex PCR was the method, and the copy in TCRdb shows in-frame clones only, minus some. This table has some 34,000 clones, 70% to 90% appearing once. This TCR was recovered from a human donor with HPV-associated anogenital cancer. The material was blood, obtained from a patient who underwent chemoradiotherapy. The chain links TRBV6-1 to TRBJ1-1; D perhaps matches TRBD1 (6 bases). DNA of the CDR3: TGTGCCAGCAGTGCAGTAGTTGGGGGGCTGGTAACTGAAGCTTTCTTT. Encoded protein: CASSAVVGGLVTEAFF.